This TCR beta chain was sequenced in a study of blood T cells in healthy people across ages. Every donor provided approximately 9.2 milliliters of peripheral blood. Notes on this clonotype: The target antigen is unknown.

The second PCR ran about 6 to 12 cycles with a sample-barcoded 5' primer and J-beta primers. With 12 random nucleotides, a template-switch adaptor tagged each individual cDNA molecule. TCRdb reprocessed the 5' RACE reads with MiXCR, giving one entry per CDR3 protein. The sample lists around 970,000 distinct CDR3 sequences, roughly 51% occurring once. Study-level results: In the absence of known donor CMV status, changes in expanded clonotypes were possibly confounded.

The CDR3 extends over 19 amino acids. Germline V gene data show CDR1 as SGHRS and CDR2 as YFSETQ. J was trimmed by 0 bases and V by 4 bases; bases with no gene match: 12. The sequence was obtained from a woman between 55 and 75 years old in good health. The sample taken for sequencing was blood. The chain uses TRBV5-1 and TRBJ2-1; 11 bases align to TRBD2. The CDR3 loop is CASSALLAGGANSYNEQFF. The CDR3 DNA reads TGCGCCAGCAGCGCCCTCCTAGCGGGAGGAGCTAACTCCTACAATGAGCAGTTCTTC.